Shown below are 19 T cell receptor beta chains from a single sample sequenced in a study of cytomegalovirus exposure and HLA in healthy donors. The data were produced by immunoSEQ multiplex PCR, yet TCRdb's version contains in-frame clones alone and is incomplete. Among about 110,000 clones listed, 70% to 85% were seen once. Material: PBMCs. These receptors came from a woman aged 18-29 years in good health and CMV-seronegative.

The chain combines TRBV7-8 with TRBJ2-1; a weak D match, TRBD2 (7 bases). Deletions cut 5 bases from V and 6 bases from J, with 17 bases between. CDR1 and CDR2 (germline): SGHVS, FQNEAQ. The CDR3 consists of 15 residues. CDR3 protein: CASSPRGGAINEQFF. The CDR3 coding sequence is TGTGCCAGCAGCCCAAGGGGGGGGGCCATCAATGAGCAGTTCTTC.

The chain joins TRBV5-1 to TRBJ2-3; a possible D gene is TRBD2 (7 bases). The germline V gene has CDR1 SGHRS and CDR2 YFSETQ. This CDR3 has 16 residues. V lost 1 base and J lost 2, with 14 bases in between. The DNA for the CDR3 is TGCGCCAGCAGCTTGCGGGGCGGGGGCCCCACAGATACGCAGTATTTT. Its translation is CASSLRGGGPTDTQYF.

The count of this clone is one. The rearrangement uses TRBV21-1 and TRBJ2-7; no DNA check was done on the table's D call, TRBD1. TRBV21-1 has pseudogene status. The CDR3 consists of 14 residues. CDR3 sequence: CASSKGQVPGKQYF. In DNA, the CDR3 is TGTGCCAGCAGCAAAGGACAGGTGCCAGGGAAGCAGTACTTC.

J is TRBJ1-6 and V is TRBV10-3, with D maybe TRBD1 (6 bases). The CDR3 consists of 16 residues. The germline V gene has CDR1 ENHRY and CDR2 SYGVKD. V shed 3 bases and J shed 7 bases, with 16 bases lying between them. This chain's CDR3 is CAISEVGGPGNSPLHF. The CDR3 DNA reads TGTGCCATCAGTGAAGTGGGGGGGCCGGGGAATTCACCCCTCCACTTT.

The V call is TRBV7-9, the J call TRBJ2-5, with 7 bases lining up with TRBD1. V shed 3 bases, J shed 4 bases, and the junction held 8 bases outside the gene matches. Germline assignment: CDR1 SEHNR and CDR2 FQNEAQ (reference sequence). The CDR3 totals 15 residues. CDR3 sequence reads: CASSFYPGQPETQYF. The CDR3 coding sequence is TGTGCCAGCAGCTTTTACCCGGGACAGCCAGAGACCCAGTACTTC.

The J gene is TRBJ1-2, the V gene TRBV25-1; D ambiguous. The length of the CDR3 is 13 residues. V lost 3 bases and J lost 3, with 8 bases in between. Looked up from germline, CDR1 is MGHDK and CDR2 is SYGVNS. In DNA, the CDR3 is TGTGCCAGCAGTGAGGGCAGATACTATGGCTACACCTTC. It specifies CASSEGRYYGYTF.

The rearrangement joins TRBV11-2 to TRBJ2-7, with TRBD2 as a possible D gene (6 bases). CDR3 size: 14 residues. Trimming removed 3 bases at V and 3 bases at J, with 12 bases between. Germline V gives CDR1 SGHAT, CDR2 FQNNGV. The CDR3: CASSLGRDFYEQYF. CDR3 sequence (DNA): TGTGCCAGCAGCTTGGGTCGGGACTTCTACGAGCAGTACTTC.

The rearrangement uses TRBV5-1 and TRBJ2-1; TRBD1 matches 8 bases. The CDR3 has 15 amino acids. CDR1 is SGHRS, CDR2 YFSETQ, per germline. With 7 bases clipped from V and 6 bases from J, the junction kept 12 bases outside the gene matches. CDR3 DNA sequence: TGCGCCAGCTCCCCTTCGGACAGGGTTGGCAATGAGCAGTTCTTC. Its protein product is CASSPSDRVGNEQFF.

V usage is TRBV6-1 and J usage is TRBJ2-7; possible D gene TRBD2, 6 bases. V lost 1 base and J lost 5, with 18 bases in between. The germline gives CDR1 MNHNS, CDR2 SASEGT. This CDR3 region has 16 residues. This chain's CDR3 is CASSEVPGGAAHEQYF. The CDR3 coding sequence is TGTGCCAGCAGTGAAGTCCCGGGCGGGGCCGCACACGAGCAGTACTTC.

This sequence joins TRBV5-1 and TRBJ2-3; 8 bases line up with TRBD2. After removal of 0 bases from V and 0 bases from J, the junction contained 6 bases not matched to a gene. The V gene's germline CDR1 is SGHRS and CDR2 YFSETQ. The CDR3 has 17 residues. CDR3 sequence: CASSLELAGRSTDTQYF. CDR3 bases: TGCGCCAGCAGCTTGGAGTTAGCGGGGAGGAGCACAGATACGCAGTATTTT.

V and J are TRBV18 and TRBJ1-5; 8 nucleotides align to TRBD1. This CDR3 spans 16 amino acids. Trimming cost V 1 base and J 7 bases; bases outside gene matches: 9. From germline, CDR1 is KGHSH and CDR2 LQKENI. The CDR3 DNA reads TGTGCCAGCTCACCACGGAACAGGGGGAATGAGCAGCCCCAGCATTTT. It is translated as CASSPRNRGNEQPQHF. Drawing the rest from reference TRBV18 and TRBJ1-5, the complete variable domain is NAGVMQNPRHLVRRRGQEARLRCSPMKGHSHVYWYRQLPEEGLKFMVYLQKENIIDESGMPKERFSAEFPKEGPSILRIQQVVRGDSAAYFCASSPRNRGNEQPQHFGDGTRLSIL.

This clone was seen a handful of times. This chain connects TRBV7-9 to TRBJ1-1; D possibly corresponds to TRBD1 (5 bases). The V and J ends lost 2 bases and 1 base respectively, with 5 bases between them. This CDR3 is built from 13 residues. Germline CDR1 reads SEHNR; CDR2 reads FQNEAQ (reference sequence). CDR3 DNA: TGTGCCAGCAGCTTACAGGGGAACACTGAAGCTTTCTTT. Protein sequence: CASSLQGNTEAFF.

This chain connects TRBV10-3 to TRBJ1-2; D remains unclear. This CDR3 region has 16 residues. The V gene lost 0 bases and the J gene lost 4 bases, with 15 bases spanning the gap. CDR1 and CDR2 (germline): ENHRY, SYGVKD. This CDR3 is CAISESPSPGPYGYTF. CDR3 nucleotides: TGTGCCATCAGTGAGTCGCCATCCCCTGGCCCCTATGGCTACACCTTC.

V is TRBV19 and J is TRBJ1-6, with D perhaps matching TRBD1 (6 bases). This CDR3 has 14 residues. V was clipped by 9 bases and J by 5 bases, with 14 bases between them. Germline V lookup: CDR1 LNHDA, CDR2 SQIVND (reference sequence). This CDR3 reads CASRMGQDNSPLHF. The DNA of the CDR3 is TGTGCCAGCAGGATGGGACAAGATAATTCACCCCTCCACTTT.

This clone showed up just once. The DNA of the CDR3 is TGTGCCATCAGTGAGTCGGAGGAAGATACGCAGTATTTT. Translation gives CAISESEEDTQYF. The rearrangement uses TRBV10-3 and TRBJ2-3, with D perhaps matching TRBD2 (5 bases). The V gene lost 0 bases and the J gene lost 5 bases, with 6 bases spanning the gap. Germline-derived CDR1 and CDR2 are ENHRY and SYGVKD. The CDR3 runs 13 residues.

The rearrangement joins TRBV5-6 to TRBJ2-1; D call uncertain. V lost 0 bases, J lost 4 bases, and 5 bases lay in between. CDR3 length: 13 residues. Germline V gene lookup returns CDR1 SGHDT and CDR2 YYEEEE. As DNA, the CDR3 is TGTGCCAGCAGCTTGGGAGAGTACAATGAGCAGTTCTTC. Its translation is CASSLGEYNEQFF.

This clone was recorded a few times. This chain links TRBV27 with TRBJ2-5, with D perhaps TRBD1 (6 bases). This CDR3 is built from 14 residues. Germline CDR1 reads MNHEY; CDR2 reads SMNVEV (reference sequence). Trimming removed 4 bases from V and 3 bases from J, with 12 bases in between. Here the CDR3 reads CASSSIGGEETQYF. CDR3 DNA sequence: TGTGCCAGCAGTTCCATTGGGGGCGAAGAGACCCAGTACTTC.

V and J are TRBV6-9 and TRBJ2-3; 8 positions match TRBD2. Germline CDR1 reads MNHGY; CDR2 reads SVAAGI. The length of the CDR3 is 15 residues. The junction had 3 bases not matched to a gene; V was cut back by 2 bases and J by 2 bases. The CDR3 DNA reads as TGTGCCAGCAGTTATCCTAGCGGGTACACAGATACGCAGTATTTT. This sequence encodes CASSYPSGYTDTQYF.

The gene calls are TRBV28 and TRBJ1-3, with D possibly being TRBD1 (6 bases). The CDR3 contains 14 residues. Germline lookup yields CDR1 MDHEN and CDR2 SYDVKM. Trimming took off 7 bases at V and 0 bases at J, with 10 bases between the two ends. The CDR3 DNA sequence: TGTGCCAGCACCGTGGACAGCTCTGGAAACACCATATATTTT. As protein: CASTVDSSGNTIYF.